This T cell receptor (beta chain) came from a study of cytotoxic CD8 clonotypes in ibrutinib-treated CLL. Deep sequencing aimed at 1 in 200,000 to 1 in 1 million T cells' resolution. Method: immunoSEQ multiplex PCR; TCRdb's copy keeps in-frame clones and lacks some. The table records about 200,000 clones, around 72% of them present only once. This clone appeared a single time. The V and J ends lost 3 bases and 7 bases, in that order; junction bases with no gene match: 5. CDR1 is MNHEY, CDR2 SMNVEV, per germline (reference sequence). The CDR3 runs 15 residues. Sequenced material: PBMCs, taken after 24 months of ibrutinib treatment. The rearrangement links TRBV27 to TRBJ2-2, with TRBD2 matching 10 bases. The clonotype comes from a human donor with chronic lymphocytic leukemia. The CDR3 sequence: CASSLGLATGGELFF. The CDR3 DNA follows: TGTGCCAGCAGTTTGGGACTAGCGACCGGCGGGGAGCTGTTTTTT.